Listed below are T cell receptor beta chains from one sample, sequenced in a study of shared T cell receptors in the human thymus. Profiling relied on immunoSEQ multiplex PCR, and the TCRdb table lists in-frame clones only, not all of them. The sample includes about 500,000 clones, 75% to 85% of them seen just once. These same records also appear under a second study, on human thymus T cells.

The sequenced sample was thymocytes. These TCRs come from a boy less than two years old with a congenital heart defect. The CDR3 runs from the conserved cysteine through the conserved F or W. Each record gives: D gene, V gene, J gene, clone size, CDR3 protein, CDR3 DNA. The D gene is left open where the match is weak. Expanded clones are given a class, and other clones once, few, many or no size at all.

d_call: TRBD2; v_call: TRBV5-1; j_call: TRBJ2-2; clone_size: NA; cdr3_aa: CASSLEAGVNTGELFF; cdr3_nt: TGCGCCAGCAGCTTGGAAGCGGGAGTTAACACCGGGGAGCTGTTTTTT
d_call: NA; v_call: TRBV7-6; j_call: TRBJ1-4; clone_size: NA; cdr3_aa: CASSSSSAVNEKLFF; cdr3_nt: TGTGCCAGCAGCTCCAGTTCTGCAGTTAATGAAAAACTGTTTTTT
d_call: TRBD1; v_call: TRBV5-1; j_call: TRBJ1-4; clone_size: NA; cdr3_aa: CASSRQGQGNEKLFF; cdr3_nt: TGCGCCAGCAGCCGCCAGGGACAGGGGAATGAAAAACTGTTTTTT
d_call: TRBD2; v_call: TRBV18; j_call: TRBJ2-1; clone_size: few; cdr3_aa: CASSPGPGGRTSNEQFF; cdr3_nt: TGTGCCAGCTCACCGGGGCCAGGCGGGAGGACTTCGAATGAGCAGTTCTTC
d_call: NA; v_call: TRBV29-1; j_call: TRBJ1-1; clone_size: NA; cdr3_aa: CSVLTGGPGPPGAFF; cdr3_nt: TGCAGCGTTCTGACCGGGGGACCGGGACCCCCGGGAGCTTTCTTT
d_call: TRBD2; v_call: TRBV9; j_call: TRBJ2-5; clone_size: NA; cdr3_aa: CASSVSLAEGTQYF; cdr3_nt: TGTGCCAGCAGCGTCTCTCTAGCGGAAGGGACCCAGTACTTC
d_call: TRBD1; v_call: TRBV28; j_call: TRBJ2-6; clone_size: once; cdr3_aa: CASSPPGGAGSGANVLTF; cdr3_nt: TGTGCCAGCAGTCCGCCAGGGGGCGCGGGCTCTGGGGCCAACGTCCTGACTTTC
d_call: NA; v_call: TRBV5-6; j_call: TRBJ2-7; clone_size: NA; cdr3_aa: CASSPGESYEQYF; cdr3_nt: TGTGCCAGCAGCCCCGGAGAATCCTACGAGCAGTACTTC
d_call: NA; v_call: TRBV7-9; j_call: TRBJ1-1; clone_size: NA; cdr3_aa: CASSSRGRRQSEMNTEAFF; cdr3_nt: TGTGCCAGCAGCTCCCGAGGGAGACGGCAGAGCGAGATGAACACTGAAGCTTTCTTT
d_call: TRBD1; v_call: TRBV5-4; j_call: TRBJ1-2; clone_size: NA; cdr3_aa: CASSSPTGGAPYGYTF; cdr3_nt: TGTGCCAGCAGCTCTCCGACAGGGGGCGCGCCCTATGGCTACACCTTC
d_call: TRBD1; v_call: TRBV7-9; j_call: TRBJ2-5; clone_size: NA; cdr3_aa: CASSWYRGQRETQYF; cdr3_nt: TGTGCCAGCAGCTGGTACAGGGGGCAACGAGAGACCCAGTACTTC
d_call: NA; v_call: TRBV5-6; j_call: TRBJ2-1; clone_size: NA; cdr3_aa: CASQSRNHSYNEQFF; cdr3_nt: TGTGCCAGCCAATCGAGGAATCACTCCTACAATGAGCAGTTCTTC
d_call: NA; v_call: TRBV5-8; j_call: TRBJ2-7; clone_size: NA; cdr3_aa: CASSIAVVRREQYF; cdr3_nt: TGTGCCAGCAGCATTGCGGTAGTGCGACGGGAGCAGTACTTC
d_call: TRBD2; v_call: TRBV4-2; j_call: TRBJ2-1; clone_size: NA; cdr3_aa: CASSQDKVGVLAGSNEQFF; cdr3_nt: TGTGCCAGCAGCCAAGACAAAGTTGGGGTCCTAGCGGGGTCCAATGAGCAGTTCTTC
d_call: NA; v_call: TRBV21-1; j_call: TRBJ2-1; clone_size: NA; cdr3_aa: CASSKGGAAYNEQFF; cdr3_nt: TGTGCCAGCAGCAAGGGGGGGGCGGCCTACAATGAGCAGTTCTTC
d_call: TRBD2; v_call: TRBV19; j_call: TRBJ2-7; clone_size: NA; cdr3_aa: CASSISGAHFYEQYF; cdr3_nt: TGTGCCAGTAGTATAAGCGGGGCCCATTTCTACGAGCAGTACTTC
d_call: NA; v_call: TRBV28; j_call: TRBJ1-4; clone_size: once; cdr3_aa: CARSGEFVGYNEKLFF; cdr3_nt: TGTGCCCGCTCCGGGGAATTCGTGGGTTATAATGAAAAACTGTTTTTT
d_call: NA; v_call: TRBV2; j_call: TRBJ2-1; clone_size: NA; cdr3_aa: CASSPRSTSRSYNEQFF; cdr3_nt: TGTGCCAGCAGTCCTCGTTCTACTAGTCGCTCCTACAATGAGCAGTTCTTC
d_call: NA; v_call: TRBV6-5; j_call: TRBJ2-2; clone_size: once; cdr3_aa: CASQGPGELFF; cdr3_nt: TGTGCCAGCCAGGGGCCCGGGGAGCTGTTTTTT
d_call: TRBD1; v_call: TRBV6-1; j_call: TRBJ2-5; clone_size: NA; cdr3_aa: CASSGDRGNQETQYF; cdr3_nt: TGTGCCAGCAGTGGGGACAGGGGCAACCAAGAGACCCAGTACTTC
d_call: TRBD1; v_call: TRBV5-1; j_call: TRBJ1-2; clone_size: NA; cdr3_aa: CASSPGQYGYTF; cdr3_nt: TGCGCCAGCAGCCCGGGACAGTATGGCTACACCTTC
d_call: NA; v_call: TRBV5-1; j_call: TRBJ1-1; clone_size: NA; cdr3_aa: CASTPASGDTEAFF; cdr3_nt: TGCGCCAGCACCCCGGCCTCAGGGGACACTGAAGCTTTCTTT
d_call: TRBD2; v_call: TRBV29-1; j_call: TRBJ2-2; clone_size: NA; cdr3_aa: CSVVCGRDGELFF; cdr3_nt: TGCAGCGTTGTTTGTGGGAGGGACGGGGAGCTGTTTTTT
d_call: NA; v_call: TRBV13; j_call: TRBJ1-2; clone_size: NA; cdr3_aa: CASSHRRDGYTF; cdr3_nt: TGTGCCAGCAGTCATCGGCGGGATGGCTACACCTTC
d_call: NA; v_call: TRBV4-1; j_call: TRBJ2-1; clone_size: NA; cdr3_aa: CASSQRRVSYNEQFF; cdr3_nt: TGCGCCAGCAGCCAACGGCGGGTCTCCTACAATGAGCAGTTCTTC
d_call: TRBD2; v_call: TRBV28; j_call: TRBJ2-7; clone_size: NA; cdr3_aa: CASSRGLAATYEQYF; cdr3_nt: TGTGCCAGCAGCCGGGGACTAGCGGCTACCTACGAGCAGTACTTC
d_call: TRBD1; v_call: TRBV7-2; j_call: TRBJ1-2; clone_size: NA; cdr3_aa: CASSAGRGRGNYGYTF; cdr3_nt: TGTGCCAGCAGCGCCGGGAGGGGGCGAGGGAACTATGGCTACACCTTC
d_call: NA; v_call: TRBV2; j_call: TRBJ2-7; clone_size: NA; cdr3_aa: CASRTAAPGQYEQYF; cdr3_nt: TGTGCCAGCAGGACCGCTGCTCCCGGACAATACGAGCAGTACTTC
d_call: TRBD2; v_call: TRBV7-2; j_call: TRBJ2-2; clone_size: few; cdr3_aa: CASNSRGGHSTGELFF; cdr3_nt: TGTGCCAGCAACTCGCGGGGAGGGCACAGCACCGGGGAGCTGTTTTTT
d_call: NA; v_call: TRBV4-3; j_call: TRBJ1-5; clone_size: few; cdr3_aa: CASSVRHF; cdr3_nt: TGCGCCAGCTCGGTGAGGCATTTT
d_call: TRBD2; v_call: TRBV4-1; j_call: TRBJ2-5; clone_size: NA; cdr3_aa: CASSQGRGGQETQYF; cdr3_nt: TGCGCCAGCAGCCAAGGCCGGGGGGGGCAAGAGACCCAGTACTTC
d_call: NA; v_call: TRBV28; j_call: TRBJ1-2; clone_size: NA; cdr3_aa: CASSLEATTLYGYTF; cdr3_nt: TGTGCCAGCAGTTTGGAGGCGACAACACTCTATGGCTACACCTTC
d_call: NA; v_call: TRBV4-1; j_call: TRBJ1-2; clone_size: NA; cdr3_aa: CASSQDRNGYTF; cdr3_nt: TGCGCCAGCAGCCAAGACAGGAATGGCTACACCTTC
d_call: TRBD1; v_call: TRBV27; j_call: TRBJ2-7; clone_size: NA; cdr3_aa: CASTGQGKGAYEQYF; cdr3_nt: TGTGCCAGCACCGGACAGGGAAAAGGGGCCTACGAGCAGTACTTC
d_call: NA; v_call: TRBV27; j_call: TRBJ2-7; clone_size: NA; cdr3_aa: CARTLTRNEQYF; cdr3_nt: TGTGCCAGGACTCTTACTAGAAACGAGCAGTACTTC